This T cell receptor (beta chain) was captured in a study of cytomegalovirus exposure and HLA in healthy donors. Study-wide results and limits: Most subjects' HLA-A and HLA-B alleles were reportedly predicted from TCR beta sequences. The authors enumerated 150 to 200 TCR beta chains as linked to cytomegalovirus. The sole available immune exposure information was CMV serostatus.

PCR amplification relied on 60 Vbeta primers (plus 13 Jbeta primers). Libraries were prepared by immunoSEQ multiplex PCR; TCRdb keeps only in-frame clonotypes and omits some of them. The data hold roughly 190,000 clones, with about 89% observed a single time. On this clone itself: Its specificity is not known.

The receptor was isolated from a man aged 30 to 39 in good health and CMV-seronegative. Sequenced: PBMCs.

CDR3 sequence reads: CASSQGGIEAFF. CDR3 nucleotides: TGTGCCAGCAGTCAAGGGGGTATTGAAGCTTTCTTT. The gene calls are TRBV27 and TRBJ1-1; tentatively, D is TRBD1 (6 bases). Germline V gene sequence: CDR1 MNHEY, CDR2 SMNVEV (reference sequence). This CDR3 region has 12 residues. V was clipped by 5 bases and J by 7 bases, with 11 bases between them.